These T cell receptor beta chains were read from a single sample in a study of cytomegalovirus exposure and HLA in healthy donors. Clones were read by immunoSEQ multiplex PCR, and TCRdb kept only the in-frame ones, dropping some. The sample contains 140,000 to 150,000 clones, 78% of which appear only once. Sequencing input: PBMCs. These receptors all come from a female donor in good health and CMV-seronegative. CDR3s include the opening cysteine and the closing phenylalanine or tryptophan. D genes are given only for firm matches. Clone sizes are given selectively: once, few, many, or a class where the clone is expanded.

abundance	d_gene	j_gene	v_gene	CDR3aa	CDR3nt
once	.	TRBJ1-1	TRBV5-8	CASSLGHVAGWQTEAFF	TGTGCCAGCAGCTTGGGGCATGTTGCAGGGTGGCAGACTGAAGCTTTCTTT
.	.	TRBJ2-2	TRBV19	CASSIMGGNTGELFF	TGTGCCAGTAGTATCATGGGGGGGAACACCGGGGAGCTGTTTTTT
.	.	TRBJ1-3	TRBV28	CASSYRVGNTIYF	TGTGCCAGCAGCTACAGGGTCGGAAACACCATATATTTT
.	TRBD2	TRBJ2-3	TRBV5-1	CASSWTPGTSGSLPDTQYF	TGCGCCAGCAGCTGGACTCCCGGGACTAGCGGGAGCCTACCAGATACGCAGTATTTT
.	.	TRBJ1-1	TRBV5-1	CASSLGGPGTEAFF	TGCGCCAGCAGCTTGGGTGGGCCAGGCACTGAAGCTTTCTTT
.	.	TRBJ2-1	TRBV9	CASSLTGAGSYNEQFF	TGTGCCAGCAGCTTGACAGGAGCCGGGTCCTACAATGAGCAGTTCTTC
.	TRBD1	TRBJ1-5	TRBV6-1	CASSKQGGNQPQHF	TGTGCCAGCAGTAAACAGGGGGGGAATCAGCCCCAGCATTTT
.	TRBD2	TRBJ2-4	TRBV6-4	CASTETLAGERAKNIQYF	TGTGCCAGCACCGAGACCTTAGCGGGAGAGAGGGCCAAAAACATTCAGTACTTC
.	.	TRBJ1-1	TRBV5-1	CASSPRESKMNTEAFF	TGCGCCAGCAGCCCAAGGGAGTCTAAAATGAACACTGAAGCTTTCTTT
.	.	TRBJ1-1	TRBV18	CASSPPPGQNMNTEAFF	TGTGCCAGCTCACCTCCCCCCGGACAGAACATGAACACTGAAGCTTTCTTT
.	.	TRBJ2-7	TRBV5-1	CASGHNYEQYF	TGCGCCAGCGGCCACAATTACGAGCAGTACTTC
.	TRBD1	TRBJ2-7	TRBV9	CASSVGTGGFYEQYF	TGTGCCAGCAGCGTAGGGACAGGGGGCTTCTACGAGCAGTACTTC
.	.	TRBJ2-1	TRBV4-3	CASSRDFAGEQFF	TGCGCCAGCAGCAGGGACTTTGCGGGTGAGCAGTTCTTC
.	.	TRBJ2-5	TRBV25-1	CASSGRQSRGGTQYF	TGTGCCAGCAGTGGCCGACAGTCCAGAGGCGGGACCCAGTACTTC
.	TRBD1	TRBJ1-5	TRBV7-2	CASSLWDRFNQPQHF	TGTGCCAGCAGCTTATGGGACAGGTTCAATCAGCCCCAGCATTTT
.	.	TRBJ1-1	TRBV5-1	CASNEGLNTEAFF	TGCGCCAGCAACGAGGGCCTGAACACTGAAGCTTTCTTT
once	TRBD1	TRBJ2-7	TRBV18	CASSPRAGTGAYEQYF	TGTGCCAGCTCACCAAGGGCCGGGACAGGGGCCTACGAGCAGTACTTC
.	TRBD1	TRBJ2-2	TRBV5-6	CASSPGQVNTGELFF	TGTGCCAGCAGCCCGGGACAGGTGAACACCGGGGAGCTGTTTTTT
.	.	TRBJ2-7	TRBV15	CATSEMGGQEQYF	TGTGCCACCAGCGAAATGGGGGGACAGGAGCAGTACTTC
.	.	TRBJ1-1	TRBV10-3	CAISESNSKNTEAFF	TGTGCCATCAGTGAGTCTAACAGTAAGAACACTGAAGCTTTCTTT
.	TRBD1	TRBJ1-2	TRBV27	CASSLVSGGLPWGGYTF	TGTGCCAGCAGTTTAGTGTCAGGGGGGCTCCCCTGGGGTGGCTACACCTTC
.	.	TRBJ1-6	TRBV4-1	CASSQDRFPRHLNSPLHF	TGCGCCAGCAGCCAAGATAGATTTCCGAGGCATCTCAATTCACCCCTCCACTTT
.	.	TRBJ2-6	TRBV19	CASSIPPGSGVLTF	TGTGCCAGTAGTATCCCCCCAGGGTCAGGCGTCCTGACTTTC
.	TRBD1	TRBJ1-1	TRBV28	CASSLYRTGRMNTEAFF	TGTGCCAGCAGTCTATATCGGACAGGCCGCATGAACACTGAAGCTTTCTTT
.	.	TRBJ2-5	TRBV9	CASSVGWNSGKETQYF	TGTGCCAGCAGCGTAGGGTGGAATAGCGGTAAAGAGACCCAGTACTTC
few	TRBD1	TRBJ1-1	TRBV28	CASSLYGRTGTTEAFF	TGTGCCAGCAGTTTATATGGGAGGACAGGGACAACTGAAGCTTTCTTT
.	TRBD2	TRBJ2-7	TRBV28	CASSRTSGSSYEQYF	TGTGCCAGCAGTCGGACTAGCGGTAGCTCCTACGAGCAGTACTTC
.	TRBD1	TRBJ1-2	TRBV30	CAYDRVPSNYGYTF	TGTGCCTATGACAGGGTTCCCTCCAACTATGGCTACACCTTC
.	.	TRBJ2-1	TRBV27	CASSYFDSNNEQFF	TGTGCCAGCAGTTATTTTGACAGTAACAATGAGCAGTTCTTC